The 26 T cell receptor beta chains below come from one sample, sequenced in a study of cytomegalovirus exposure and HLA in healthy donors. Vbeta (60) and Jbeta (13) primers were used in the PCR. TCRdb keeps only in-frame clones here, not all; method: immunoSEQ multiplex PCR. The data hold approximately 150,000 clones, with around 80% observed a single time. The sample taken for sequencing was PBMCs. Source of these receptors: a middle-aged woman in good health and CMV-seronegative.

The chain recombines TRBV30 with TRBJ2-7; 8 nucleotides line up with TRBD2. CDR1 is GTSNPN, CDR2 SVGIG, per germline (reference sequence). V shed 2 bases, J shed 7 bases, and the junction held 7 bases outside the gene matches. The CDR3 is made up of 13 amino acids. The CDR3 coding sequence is TGTGCCTGGAGTCTGGCGGGAGGAATGGAGCAGTACTTC. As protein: CAWSLAGGMEQYF.

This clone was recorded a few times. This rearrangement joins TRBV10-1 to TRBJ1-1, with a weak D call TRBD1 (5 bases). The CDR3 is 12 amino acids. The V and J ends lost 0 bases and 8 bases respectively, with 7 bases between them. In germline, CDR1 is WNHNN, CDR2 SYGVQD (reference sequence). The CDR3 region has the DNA TGCGCCAGCAGTGAGTCCGACAGAGAAGCTTTCTTT. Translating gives CASSESDREAFF.

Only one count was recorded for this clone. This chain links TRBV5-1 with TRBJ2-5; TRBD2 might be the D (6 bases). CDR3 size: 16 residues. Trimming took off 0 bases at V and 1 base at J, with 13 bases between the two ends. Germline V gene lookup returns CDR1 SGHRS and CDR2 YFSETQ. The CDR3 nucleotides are TGCGCCAGCAGCTTGGCGACTAGTGGGAGCCAAGAGACCCAGTACTTC. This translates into CASSLATSGSQETQYF.

The CDR3 loop reads CSVEEDNGPEKLFF. The CDR3, as DNA: TGCAGCGTTGAAGAGGACAACGGGCCCGAAAAACTGTTTTTT. J is TRBJ1-4 and V is TRBV29-1; maybe TRBD1 (5 bases). The V and J ends lost 0 bases and 8 bases respectively, with 13 bases between them. Germline lookup yields CDR1 SQVTM and CDR2 ANQGSEA. The CDR3 covers 14 residues.

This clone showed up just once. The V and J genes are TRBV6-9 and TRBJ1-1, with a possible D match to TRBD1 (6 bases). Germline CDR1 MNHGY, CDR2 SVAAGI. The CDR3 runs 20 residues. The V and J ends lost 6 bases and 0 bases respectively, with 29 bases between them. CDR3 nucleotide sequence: TGTGCCAGCAGCCAGGACAGATCCGAAATGAACCCTCTCATGAACACTGAAGCTTTCTTT. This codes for CASSQDRSEMNPLMNTEAFF.

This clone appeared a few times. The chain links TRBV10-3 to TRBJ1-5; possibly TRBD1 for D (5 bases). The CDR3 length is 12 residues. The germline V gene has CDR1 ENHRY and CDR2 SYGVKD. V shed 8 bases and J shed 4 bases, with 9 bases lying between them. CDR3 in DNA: TGTGCCATCGGGCAGGGAAATCAGCCCCAGCATTTT. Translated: CAIGQGNQPQHF.

CDR3 protein: CASSLGTGGSIGQETQYF. In DNA, the CDR3 is TGTGCCAGCAGCTTAGGGACAGGGGGTTCGATTGGCCAAGAGACCCAGTACTTC. The chain couples TRBV7-9 to TRBJ2-5; 10 bases are shared with TRBD1. V dropped 1 base and J dropped 1; count of bases not matched to a gene: 9. The CDR3 spans 18 residues. The germline gives CDR1 SEHNR, CDR2 FQNEAQ (reference sequence).

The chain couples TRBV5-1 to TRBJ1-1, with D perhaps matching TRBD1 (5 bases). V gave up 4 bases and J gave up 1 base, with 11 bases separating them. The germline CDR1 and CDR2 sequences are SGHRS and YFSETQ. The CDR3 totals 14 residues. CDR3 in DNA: TGCGCCAGCAGCCAAAGGGGAGGGAACACTGAAGCTTTCTTT. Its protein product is CASSQRGGNTEAFF.

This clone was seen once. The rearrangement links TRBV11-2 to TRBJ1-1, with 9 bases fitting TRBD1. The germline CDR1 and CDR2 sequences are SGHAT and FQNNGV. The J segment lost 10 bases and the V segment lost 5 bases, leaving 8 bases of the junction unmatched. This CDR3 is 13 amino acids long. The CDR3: CASSPRTGAGAFF. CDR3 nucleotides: TGTGCCAGCAGCCCACGGACAGGGGCGGGAGCTTTCTTT.

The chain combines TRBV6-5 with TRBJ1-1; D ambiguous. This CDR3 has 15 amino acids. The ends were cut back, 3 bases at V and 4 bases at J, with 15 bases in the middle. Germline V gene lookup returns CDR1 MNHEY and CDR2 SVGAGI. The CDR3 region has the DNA TGTGCCAGCAGTTATAATGCGGGAGGGAGCACTGAAGCTTTCTTT. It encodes CASSYNAGGSTEAFF.

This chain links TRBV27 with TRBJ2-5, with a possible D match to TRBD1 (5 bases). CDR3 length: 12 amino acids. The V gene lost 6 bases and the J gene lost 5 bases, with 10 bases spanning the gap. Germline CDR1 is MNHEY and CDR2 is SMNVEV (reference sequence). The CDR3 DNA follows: TGTGCCAGCAGGCCCGCAGGGGAGACCCAGTACTTC. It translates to CASRPAGETQYF.

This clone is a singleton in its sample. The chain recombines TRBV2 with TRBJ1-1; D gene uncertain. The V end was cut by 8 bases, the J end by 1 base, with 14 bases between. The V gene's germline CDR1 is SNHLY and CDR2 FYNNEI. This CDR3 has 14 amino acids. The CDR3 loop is CASVAAGGNTEAFF. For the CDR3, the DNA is TGTGCCAGCGTGGCGGCGGGAGGGAACACTGAAGCTTTCTTT. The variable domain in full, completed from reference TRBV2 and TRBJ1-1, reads EPEVTQTPSHQVTQMGQEVILRCVPISNHLYFYWYRQILGQKVEFLVSFYNNEISEKSEIFDDQFSVERPDGSNFTLKIRSTKLEDSAMYFCASVAAGGNTEAFFGQGTRLTVV.

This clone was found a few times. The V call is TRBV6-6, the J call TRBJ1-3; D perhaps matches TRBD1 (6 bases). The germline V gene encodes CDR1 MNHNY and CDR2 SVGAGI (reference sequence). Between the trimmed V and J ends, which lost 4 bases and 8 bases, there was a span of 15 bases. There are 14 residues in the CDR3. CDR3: CASSSQTGRDTIYF. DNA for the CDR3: TGTGCCAGCAGTTCTCAGACAGGCCGGGACACCATATATTTT.

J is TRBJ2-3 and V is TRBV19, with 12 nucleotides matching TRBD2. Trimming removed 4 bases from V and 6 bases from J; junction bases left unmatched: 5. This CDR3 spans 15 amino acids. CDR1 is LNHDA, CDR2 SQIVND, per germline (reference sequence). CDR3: CASSTSGRGLDTQYF. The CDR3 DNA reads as TGTGCCAGTAGTACTAGCGGGAGGGGCTTGGATACGCAGTATTTT.

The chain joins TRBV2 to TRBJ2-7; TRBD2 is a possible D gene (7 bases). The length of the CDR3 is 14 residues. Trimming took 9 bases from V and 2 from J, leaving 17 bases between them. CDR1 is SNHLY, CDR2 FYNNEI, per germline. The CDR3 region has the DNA TGTGCCAGAGGGGGGGCTAGCGGAACCTACGAGCAGTACTTC. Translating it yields CARGGASGTYEQYF.

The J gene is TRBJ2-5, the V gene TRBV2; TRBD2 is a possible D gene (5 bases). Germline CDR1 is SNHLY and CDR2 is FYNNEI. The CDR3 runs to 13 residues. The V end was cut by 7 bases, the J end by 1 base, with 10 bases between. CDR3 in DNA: TGTGCCAGCATAGGAGGACCCCAAGAGACCCAGTACTTC. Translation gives CASIGGPQETQYF.

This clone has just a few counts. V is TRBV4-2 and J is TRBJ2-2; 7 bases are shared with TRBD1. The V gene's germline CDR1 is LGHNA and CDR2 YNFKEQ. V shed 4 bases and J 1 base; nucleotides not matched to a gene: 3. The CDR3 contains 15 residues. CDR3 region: CASSRRQGNTGELFF. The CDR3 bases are TGTGCCAGCAGCCGAAGACAGGGGAACACCGGGGAGCTGTTTTTT.

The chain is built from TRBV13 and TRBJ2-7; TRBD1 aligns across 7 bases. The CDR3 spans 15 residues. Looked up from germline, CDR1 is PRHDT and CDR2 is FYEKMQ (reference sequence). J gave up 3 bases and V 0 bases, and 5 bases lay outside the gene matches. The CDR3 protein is CASSLGSQGFYEQYF. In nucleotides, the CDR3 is TGTGCCAGCAGCTTAGGCTCACAGGGGTTCTACGAGCAGTACTTC.

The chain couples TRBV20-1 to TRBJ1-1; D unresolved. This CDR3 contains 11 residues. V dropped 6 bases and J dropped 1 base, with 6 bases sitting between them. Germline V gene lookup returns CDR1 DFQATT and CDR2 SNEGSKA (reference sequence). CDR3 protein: CSARENTEAFF. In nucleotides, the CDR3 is TGCAGTGCGAGGGAGAACACTGAAGCTTTCTTT.

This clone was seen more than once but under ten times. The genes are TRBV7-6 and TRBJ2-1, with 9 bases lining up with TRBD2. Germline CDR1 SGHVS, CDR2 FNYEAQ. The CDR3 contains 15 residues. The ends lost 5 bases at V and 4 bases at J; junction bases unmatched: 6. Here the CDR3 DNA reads TGTGCCAGCAGCCCCTATAGCGGGGGATACAATGAGCAGTTCTTC. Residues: CASSPYSGGYNEQFF.

The CDR3 spells CASSQVQRGEQYF. CDR3 coding DNA: TGTGCCAGCAGCCAAGTCCAAAGAGGCGAGCAGTACTTC. This chain links TRBV14 with TRBJ2-7, with D unclear. Germline V gene sequence: CDR1 SGHDN, CDR2 FVKESK. Trimming removed 1 base at V and 6 bases at J, with 10 bases between. The CDR3 loop spans 13 amino acids. Using reference TRBV14 and TRBJ2-7 for the parts outside the CDR3, the full variable domain is EAGVTQFPSHSVIEKGQTVTLRCDPISGHDNLYWYRRVMGKEIKFLLHFVKESKQDESGMPNNRFLAERTGGTYSTLKVQPAELEDSGVYFCASSQVQRGEQYFGPGTRLTVT.

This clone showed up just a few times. As DNA, the CDR3 is TGTGCCAGCAGCTTAACGGACGGGGGGAGCTCGTTCTCCTACAATGAGCAGTTCTTC. This gives the protein CASSLTDGGSSFSYNEQFF. V usage is TRBV7-9 and J usage is TRBJ2-1; 7 bases match TRBD2. Germline V gives CDR1 SEHNR, CDR2 FQNEAQ (reference sequence). With V trimmed by 2 bases and J by 0 bases, 13 bases remained unmatched. This CDR3 is 19 amino acids long.

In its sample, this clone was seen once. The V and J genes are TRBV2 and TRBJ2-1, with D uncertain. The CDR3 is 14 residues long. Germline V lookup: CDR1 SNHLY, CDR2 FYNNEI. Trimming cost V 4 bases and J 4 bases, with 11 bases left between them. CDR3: CASSGIAEYNEQFF. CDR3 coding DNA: TGTGCCAGCAGTGGAATCGCTGAGTACAATGAGCAGTTCTTC.

The CDR3 here is CASSLNSGSEPYEQYF. CDR3 DNA sequence: TGTGCCAGCAGTTTAAATAGCGGGAGCGAGCCCTACGAGCAGTACTTC. The chain couples TRBV6-5 to TRBJ2-7; 9 nucleotides line up with TRBD2. J lost 2 bases, V lost 4 bases, and 9 bases had no gene match. This CDR3 comprises 16 residues. Germline loops: CDR1 MNHEY, CDR2 SVGAGI.

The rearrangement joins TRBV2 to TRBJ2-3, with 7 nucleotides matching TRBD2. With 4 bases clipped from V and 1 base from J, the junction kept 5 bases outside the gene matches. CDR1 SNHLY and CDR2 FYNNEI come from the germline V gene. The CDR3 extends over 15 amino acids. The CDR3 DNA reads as TGTGCCAGCAGTGTTGTGGCGGGAGGCACAGATACGCAGTATTTT. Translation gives CASSVVAGGTDTQYF.

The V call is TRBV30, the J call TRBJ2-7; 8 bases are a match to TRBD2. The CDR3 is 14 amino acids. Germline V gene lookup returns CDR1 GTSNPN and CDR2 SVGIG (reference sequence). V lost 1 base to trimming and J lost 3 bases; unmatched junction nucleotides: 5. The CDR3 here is CAWSAQAGVYEQYF. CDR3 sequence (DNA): TGTGCCTGGAGTGCCCAAGCGGGAGTCTACGAGCAGTACTTC.